The clone carrying this T cell receptor (beta chain) was counted a few times. Its antigen remains unknown. This sample stems from a study of beta chain features in type 1 diabetes. Study-wide points: PCR might preferentially amplify shorter templates, equally in patients and controls. For patients, the naive, central memory and Treg TCRB repertoires appeared more alike than for healthy donors. Among all four CD4+ subsets, Type 1 diabetes patients had TCRB CDR3s that were moderately but significantly shorter. Individuals with type 1 diabetes displayed fewer insertions and more deletions at VDJ junctions.

Every donor had blood drawn once into heparin, approximately 0.11 L on average. Expressed TCRB transcripts were sequenced because the entire RNA isolate underwent reverse transcription. Sequenced by immunoSEQ multiplex PCR; TCRdb stores in-frame clones only, minus some. This sample has 300,000 or so clones, with 9.3% found just once. Per germline, CDR1 SEHNR and CDR2 FQNEAQ (reference sequence). There are 15 residues in the CDR3. The germline V and J ends were trimmed by 1 base and 0 bases, with 10 bases remaining between them. V usage is TRBV7-9 and J usage is TRBJ2-7; either TRBD1 or TRBD2 may fit D (5 bases each). Sequencing used central memory CD4+ T cells from blood. This receptor was identified in a man aged 25 to 45 with type 1 diabetes. CDR3 in amino acids: CASSLGGSVSYEQYF. DNA of the CDR3: TGTGCCAGCAGCTTAGGGGGGTCCGTCTCCTACGAGCAGTACTTC.